This T cell receptor (beta chain) came from a study of cytomegalovirus exposure and HLA in healthy donors. Study-wide results and limits: A few CMV-associated chains proved CMV antigen-specific in vitro. As was reported, the classifier diagnosed cytomegalovirus status with high specificity and sensitivity.

A note on this clone: Its matching antigen is unknown.

The CDR3 loop spans 15 amino acids. Germline V lookup: CDR1 SGHRS, CDR2 YFSETQ. V was shortened by 0 bases and J by 0 bases, with 9 bases between the two germline ends. The PCR had 60 Vbeta and 13 Jbeta primers. Assay used: immunoSEQ multiplex PCR; TCRdb lists only in-frame clones, some missing. The sample includes roughly 33,000 clones. What was sequenced was PBMCs. This chain connects TRBV5-1 to TRBJ1-1; a possible D gene is TRBD1 (5 bases). This sequence was found in a woman aged 40 to 50 in good health and CMV-seropositive. The CDR3 bases are TGCGCCAGCAGCTTGGAGGGGTCATTGAACACTGAAGCTTTCTTT. As protein: CASSLEGSLNTEAFF.